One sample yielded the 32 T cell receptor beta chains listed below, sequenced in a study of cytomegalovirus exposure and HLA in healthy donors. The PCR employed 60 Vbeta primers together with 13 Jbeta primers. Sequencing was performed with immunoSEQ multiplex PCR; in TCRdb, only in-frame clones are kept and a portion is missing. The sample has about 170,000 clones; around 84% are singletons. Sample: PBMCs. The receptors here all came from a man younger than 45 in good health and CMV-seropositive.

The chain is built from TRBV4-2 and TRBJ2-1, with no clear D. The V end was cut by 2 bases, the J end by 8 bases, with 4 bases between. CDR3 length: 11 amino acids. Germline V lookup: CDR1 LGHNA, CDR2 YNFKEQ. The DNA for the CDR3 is TGTGCCAGCAGCCAAAGCGATGAGCAGTTCTTC. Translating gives CASSQSDEQFF.

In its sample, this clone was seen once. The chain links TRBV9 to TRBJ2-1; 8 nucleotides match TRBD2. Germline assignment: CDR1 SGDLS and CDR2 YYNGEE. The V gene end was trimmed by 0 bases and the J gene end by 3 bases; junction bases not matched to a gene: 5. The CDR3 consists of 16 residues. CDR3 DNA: TGTGCCAGCAGCGTAGGTGAGCGGGAGATCTACAATGAGCAGTTCTTC. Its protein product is CASSVGEREIYNEQFF. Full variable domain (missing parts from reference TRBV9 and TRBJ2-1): DSGVTQTPKHLITATGQRVTLRCSPRSGDLSVYWYQQSLDQGLQFLIQYYNGEERAKGNILERFSAQQFPDLHSELNLSSLELGDSALYFCASSVGEREIYNEQFFGPGTRLTVL.

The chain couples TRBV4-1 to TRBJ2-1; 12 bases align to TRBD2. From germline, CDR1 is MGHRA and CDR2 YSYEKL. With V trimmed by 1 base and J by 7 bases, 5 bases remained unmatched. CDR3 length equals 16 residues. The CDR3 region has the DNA TGCGCCAGCAGCCAAGCCGGGACTAGCGGGTTAAATGAGCAGTTCTTC. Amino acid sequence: CASSQAGTSGLNEQFF.

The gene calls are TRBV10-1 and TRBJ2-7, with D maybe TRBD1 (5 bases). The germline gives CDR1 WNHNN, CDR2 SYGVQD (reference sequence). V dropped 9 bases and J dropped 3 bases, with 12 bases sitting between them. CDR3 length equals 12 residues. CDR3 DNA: TGCGCCAGAACTACAGGCTTCTACGAGCAGTACGTC. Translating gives CARTTGFYEQYV.

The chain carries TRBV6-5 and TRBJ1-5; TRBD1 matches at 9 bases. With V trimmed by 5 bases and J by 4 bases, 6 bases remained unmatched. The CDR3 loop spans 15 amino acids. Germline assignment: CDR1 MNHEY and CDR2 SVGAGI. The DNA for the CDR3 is TGTGCCAGCAGTCGGGACAGGGTTGCTAATCAGCCCCAGCATTTT. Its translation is CASSRDRVANQPQHF.

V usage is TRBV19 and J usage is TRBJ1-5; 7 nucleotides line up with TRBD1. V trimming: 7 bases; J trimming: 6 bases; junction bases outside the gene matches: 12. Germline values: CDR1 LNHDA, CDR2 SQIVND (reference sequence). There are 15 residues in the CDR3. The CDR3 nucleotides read TGTGCCAGTACCGCTAGAGGGGGCGGGATTCAGCCCCAGCATTTT. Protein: CASTARGGGIQPQHF.

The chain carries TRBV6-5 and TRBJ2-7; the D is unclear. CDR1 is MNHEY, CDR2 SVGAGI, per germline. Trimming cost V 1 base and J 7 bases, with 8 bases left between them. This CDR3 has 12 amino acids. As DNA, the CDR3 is TGTGCCAGCAGTTACTGGTACGAGGAGCAGTACTTC. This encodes CASSYWYEEQYF.

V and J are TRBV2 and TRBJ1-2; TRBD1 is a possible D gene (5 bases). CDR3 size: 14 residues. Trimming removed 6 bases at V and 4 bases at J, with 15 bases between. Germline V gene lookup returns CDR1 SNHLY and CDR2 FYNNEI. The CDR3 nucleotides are TGTGCCAGCAGAATCCAGGGCAAGGGCTATGGCTACACCTTC. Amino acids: CASRIQGKGYGYTF.

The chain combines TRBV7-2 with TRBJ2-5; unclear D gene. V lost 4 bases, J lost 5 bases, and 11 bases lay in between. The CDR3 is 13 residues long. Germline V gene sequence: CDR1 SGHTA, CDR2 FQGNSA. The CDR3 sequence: CASSSGNSETQYF. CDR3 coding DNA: TGTGCCAGCAGCTCAGGCAACTCGGAGACCCAGTACTTC.

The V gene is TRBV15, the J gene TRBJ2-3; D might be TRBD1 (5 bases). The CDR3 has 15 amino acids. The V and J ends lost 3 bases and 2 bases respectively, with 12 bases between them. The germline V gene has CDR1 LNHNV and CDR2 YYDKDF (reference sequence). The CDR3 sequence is CATSSPTDITDTQYF. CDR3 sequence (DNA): TGTGCCACCAGCAGTCCGACAGATATCACAGATACGCAGTATTTT.

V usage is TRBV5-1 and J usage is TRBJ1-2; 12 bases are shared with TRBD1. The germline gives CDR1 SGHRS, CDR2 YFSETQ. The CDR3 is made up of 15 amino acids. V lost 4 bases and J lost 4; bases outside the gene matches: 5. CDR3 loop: CASSRGTGGSYGYTF. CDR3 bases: TGCGCCAGCAGCAGGGGGACAGGGGGCTCCTATGGCTACACCTTC. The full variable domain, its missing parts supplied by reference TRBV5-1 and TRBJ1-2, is KAGVTQTPRYLIKTRGQQVTLSCSPISGHRSVSWYQQTPGQGLQFLFEYFSETQRNKGNFPGRFSGRQFSNSRSEMNVSTLELGDSALYLCASSRGTGGSYGYTFGSGTRLTVV.

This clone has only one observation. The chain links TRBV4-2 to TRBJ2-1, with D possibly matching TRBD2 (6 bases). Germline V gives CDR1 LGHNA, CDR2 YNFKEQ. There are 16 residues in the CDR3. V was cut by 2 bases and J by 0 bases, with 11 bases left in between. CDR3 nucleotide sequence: TGTGCCAGCAGCCAACATAGCGGAAGCTCCTACAATGAGCAGTTCTTC. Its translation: CASSQHSGSSYNEQFF.

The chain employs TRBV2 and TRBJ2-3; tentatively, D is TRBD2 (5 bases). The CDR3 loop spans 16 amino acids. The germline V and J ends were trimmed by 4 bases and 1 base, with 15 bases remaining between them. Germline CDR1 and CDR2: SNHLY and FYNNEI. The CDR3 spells CASSVTGIGGTDTQYF. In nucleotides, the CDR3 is TGTGCCAGCAGTGTAACGGGGATAGGTGGCACAGATACGCAGTATTTT.

The DNA of the CDR3 is TGTGCCAGCAGAGGGGACCAAGAGACCCAGTACTTC. This gives the protein CASRGDQETQYF. This chain connects TRBV7-9 to TRBJ2-5; TRBD1 is a possible D gene (5 bases). CDR3 size: 12 residues. The V end lost 6 bases, the J end lost 0 bases, and 5 bases lay between the germline ends. Germline CDR1 and CDR2: SEHNR and FQNEAQ (reference sequence).

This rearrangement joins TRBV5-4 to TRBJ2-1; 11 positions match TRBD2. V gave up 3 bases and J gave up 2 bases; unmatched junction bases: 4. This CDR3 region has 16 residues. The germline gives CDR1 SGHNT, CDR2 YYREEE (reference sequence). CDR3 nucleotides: TGTGCCAGCAGCTCGACTAGCGGGGACCCCTACAATGAGCAGTTCTTC. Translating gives CASSSTSGDPYNEQFF.

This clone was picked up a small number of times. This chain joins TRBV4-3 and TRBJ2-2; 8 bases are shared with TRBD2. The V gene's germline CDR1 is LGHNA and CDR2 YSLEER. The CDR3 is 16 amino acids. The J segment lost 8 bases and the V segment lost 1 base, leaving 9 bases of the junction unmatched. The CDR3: CASSQALAGGYGELFF. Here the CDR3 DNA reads TGCGCCAGCAGCCAAGCCCTCGCGGGAGGATATGGGGAGCTGTTTTTT.

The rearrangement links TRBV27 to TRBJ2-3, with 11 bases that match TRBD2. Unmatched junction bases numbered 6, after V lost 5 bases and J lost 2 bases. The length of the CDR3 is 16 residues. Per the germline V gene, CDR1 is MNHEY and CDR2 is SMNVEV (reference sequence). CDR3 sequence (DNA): TGTGCCAGCAGTCCCCGTAGCGGGAGGGTCACAGATACGCAGTATTTT. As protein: CASSPRSGRVTDTQYF.

Here the CDR3 reads CASSESGTAIVSVAFF. For the CDR3, the DNA is TGTGCCAGCAGTGAATCGGGGACAGCCATCGTTAGCGTAGCTTTCTTT. J is TRBJ1-1 and V is TRBV25-1, with 7 bases that match TRBD1. CDR1 MGHDK and CDR2 SYGVNS come from the germline V gene. CDR3 length equals 16 residues. Trimming took 1 base from V and 10 from J; bases not matched to a gene: 15.

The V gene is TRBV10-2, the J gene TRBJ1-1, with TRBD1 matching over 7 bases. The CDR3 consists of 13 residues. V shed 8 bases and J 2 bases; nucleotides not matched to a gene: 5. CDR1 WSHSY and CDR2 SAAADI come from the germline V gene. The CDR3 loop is CASGGQTNTEAFF. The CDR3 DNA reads TGCGCCAGCGGGGGACAGACTAACACTGAAGCTTTCTTT.

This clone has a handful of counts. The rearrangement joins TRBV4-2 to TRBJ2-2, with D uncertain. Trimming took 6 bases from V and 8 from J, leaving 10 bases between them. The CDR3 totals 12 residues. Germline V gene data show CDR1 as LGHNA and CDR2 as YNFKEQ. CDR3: CASSSVRGELFF. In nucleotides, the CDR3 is TGTGCCAGCAGTTCCGTGAGGGGGGAGCTGTTTTTT.

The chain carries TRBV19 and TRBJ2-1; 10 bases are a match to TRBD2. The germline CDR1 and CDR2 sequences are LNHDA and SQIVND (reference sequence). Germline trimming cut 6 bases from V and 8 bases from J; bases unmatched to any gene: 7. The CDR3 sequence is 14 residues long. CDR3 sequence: CASSFSGRRDEQFF. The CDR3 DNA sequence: TGTGCCAGTAGCTTTAGCGGGAGGAGGGATGAGCAGTTCTTC.

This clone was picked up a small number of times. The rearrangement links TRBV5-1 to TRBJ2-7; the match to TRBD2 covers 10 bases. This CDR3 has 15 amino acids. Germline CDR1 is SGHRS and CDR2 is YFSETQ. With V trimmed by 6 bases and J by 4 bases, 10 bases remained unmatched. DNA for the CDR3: TGCGCCAGCACTCGTACTAGCGGGAATACGTACGAGCAGTACTTC. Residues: CASTRTSGNTYEQYF.

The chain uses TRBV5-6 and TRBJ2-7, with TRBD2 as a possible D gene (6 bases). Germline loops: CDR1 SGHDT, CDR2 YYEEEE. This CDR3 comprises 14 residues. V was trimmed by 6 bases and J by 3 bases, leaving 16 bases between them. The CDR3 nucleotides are TGTGCCAGCACCTGGGGGGAGGACGTCTACGAGCAGTACTTC. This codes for CASTWGEDVYEQYF. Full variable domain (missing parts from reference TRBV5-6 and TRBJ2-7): DAGVTQSPTHLIKTRGQQVTLRCSPKSGHDTVSWYQQALGQGPQFIFQYYEEEERQRGNFPDRFSGHQFPNYSSELNVNALLLGDSALYLCASTWGEDVYEQYFGPGTRLTVT.

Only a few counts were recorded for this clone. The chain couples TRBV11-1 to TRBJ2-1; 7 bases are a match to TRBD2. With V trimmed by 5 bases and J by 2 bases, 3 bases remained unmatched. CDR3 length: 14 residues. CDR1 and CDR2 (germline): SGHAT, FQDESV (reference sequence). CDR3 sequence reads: CASSESGTYNEQFF. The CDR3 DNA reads TGTGCCAGCAGCGAGAGCGGGACCTACAATGAGCAGTTCTTC.

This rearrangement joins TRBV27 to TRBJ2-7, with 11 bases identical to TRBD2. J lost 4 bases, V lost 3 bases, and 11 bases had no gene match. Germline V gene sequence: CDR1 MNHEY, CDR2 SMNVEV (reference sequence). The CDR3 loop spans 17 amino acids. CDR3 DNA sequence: TGTGCCAGCAGTTTCATTATCCCCCCTAGCGGGAGGTACGAGCAGTACTTC. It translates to CASSFIIPPSGRYEQYF.

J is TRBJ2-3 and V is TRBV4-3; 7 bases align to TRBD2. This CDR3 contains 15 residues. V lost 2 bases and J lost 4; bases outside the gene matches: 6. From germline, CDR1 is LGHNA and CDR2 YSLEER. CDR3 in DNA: TGCGCCAGCAGCCAACGGGCGGGAGTGTCAGATACGCAGTATTTT. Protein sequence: CASSQRAGVSDTQYF.

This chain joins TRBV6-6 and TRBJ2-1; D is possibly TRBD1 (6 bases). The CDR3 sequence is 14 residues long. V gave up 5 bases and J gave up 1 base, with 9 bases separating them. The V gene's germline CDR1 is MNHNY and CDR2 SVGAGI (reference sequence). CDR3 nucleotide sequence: TGTGCCAGCAGTCAGGGGTCTTCCTACAATGAGCAGTTCTTC. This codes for CASSQGSSYNEQFF.

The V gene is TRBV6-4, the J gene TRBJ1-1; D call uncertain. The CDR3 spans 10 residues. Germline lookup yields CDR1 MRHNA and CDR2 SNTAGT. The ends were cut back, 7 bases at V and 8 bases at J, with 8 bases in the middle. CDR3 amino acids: CASNKSEAFF. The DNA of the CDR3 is TGTGCCAGCAACAAGTCCGAAGCTTTCTTT.

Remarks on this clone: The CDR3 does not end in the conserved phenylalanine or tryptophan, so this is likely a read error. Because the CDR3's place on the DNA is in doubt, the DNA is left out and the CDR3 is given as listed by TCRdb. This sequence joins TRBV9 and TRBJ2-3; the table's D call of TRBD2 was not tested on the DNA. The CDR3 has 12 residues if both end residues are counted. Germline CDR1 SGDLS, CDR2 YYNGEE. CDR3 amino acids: CASSVEGAPRGC.

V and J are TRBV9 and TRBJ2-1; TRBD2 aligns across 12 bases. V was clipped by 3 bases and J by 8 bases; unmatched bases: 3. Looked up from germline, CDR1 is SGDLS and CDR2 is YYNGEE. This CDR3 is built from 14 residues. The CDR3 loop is CASSASGRGYEQFF. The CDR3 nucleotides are TGTGCCAGCAGCGCTAGCGGGAGGGGCTATGAGCAGTTCTTC.

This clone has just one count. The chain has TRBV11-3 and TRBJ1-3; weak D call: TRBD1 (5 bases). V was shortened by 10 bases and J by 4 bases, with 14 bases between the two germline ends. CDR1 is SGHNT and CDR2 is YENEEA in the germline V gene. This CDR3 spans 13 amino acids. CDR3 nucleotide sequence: TGTGCCACTCAGACAGAACCAGGAAACACCATATATTTT. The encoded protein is CATQTEPGNTIYF.

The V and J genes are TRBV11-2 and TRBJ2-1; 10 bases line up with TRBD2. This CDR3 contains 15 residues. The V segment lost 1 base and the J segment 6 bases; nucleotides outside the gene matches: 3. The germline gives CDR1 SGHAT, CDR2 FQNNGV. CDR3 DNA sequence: TGTGCCAGCAGCTTAGGCCTAGCGGGAGTCAATGAGCAGTTCTTC. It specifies CASSLGLAGVNEQFF. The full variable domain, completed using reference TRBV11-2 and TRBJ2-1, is EAGVAQSPRYKIIEKRQSVAFWCNPISGHATLYWYQQILGQGPKLLIQFQNNGVVDDSQLPKDRFSAERLKGVDSTLKIQPAKLEDSAVYLCASSLGLAGVNEQFFGPGTRLTVL.